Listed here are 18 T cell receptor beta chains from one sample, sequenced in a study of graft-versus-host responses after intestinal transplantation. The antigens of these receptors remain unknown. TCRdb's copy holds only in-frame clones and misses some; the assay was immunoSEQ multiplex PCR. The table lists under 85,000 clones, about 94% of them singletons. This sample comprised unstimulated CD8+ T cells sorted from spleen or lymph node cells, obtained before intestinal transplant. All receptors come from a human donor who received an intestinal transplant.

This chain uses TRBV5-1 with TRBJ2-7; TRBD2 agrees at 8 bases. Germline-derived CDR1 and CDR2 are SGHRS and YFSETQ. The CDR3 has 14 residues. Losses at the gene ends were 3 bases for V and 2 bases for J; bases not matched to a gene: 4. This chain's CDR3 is CASSWSGRPYEQYF. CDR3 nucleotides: TGCGCCAGCAGCTGGAGCGGGAGACCCTACGAGCAGTACTTC.

CDR3 DNA sequence: TGTGCCAGCAGCGTAAAGGGGTCGAGGGAAAAACTGTTTTTT. Translation: CASSVKGSREKLFF. V gene TRBV9 combines with J gene TRBJ1-4, with D perhaps TRBD1 (5 bases). The germline V gene encodes CDR1 SGDLS and CDR2 YYNGEE. The ends were cut back, 1 base at V and 8 bases at J, with 12 bases in the middle. The CDR3 runs to 14 residues.

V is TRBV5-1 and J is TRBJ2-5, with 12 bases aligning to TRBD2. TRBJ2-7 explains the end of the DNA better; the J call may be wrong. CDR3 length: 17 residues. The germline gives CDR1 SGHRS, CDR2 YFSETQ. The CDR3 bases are TGCGCCAGCAGCGCCGGACTAGCGGGGACCCTCCCCTACGAGCAGTACTTC. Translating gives CASSAGLAGTLPYEQYF.

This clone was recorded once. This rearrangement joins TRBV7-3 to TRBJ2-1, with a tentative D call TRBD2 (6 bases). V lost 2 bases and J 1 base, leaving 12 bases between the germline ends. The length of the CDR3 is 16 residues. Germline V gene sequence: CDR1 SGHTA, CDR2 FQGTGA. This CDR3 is CASSLWGGKSYNEQFF. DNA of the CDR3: TGTGCCAGCAGCTTATGGGGCGGGAAATCCTACAATGAGCAGTTCTTC.

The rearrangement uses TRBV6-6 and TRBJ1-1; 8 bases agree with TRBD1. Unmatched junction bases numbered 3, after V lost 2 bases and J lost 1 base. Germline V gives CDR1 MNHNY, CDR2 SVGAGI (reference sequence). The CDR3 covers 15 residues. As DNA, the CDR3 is TGTGCCAGCAGTTACGGACAGGGTAGGAACACTGAAGCTTTCTTT. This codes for CASSYGQGRNTEAFF.

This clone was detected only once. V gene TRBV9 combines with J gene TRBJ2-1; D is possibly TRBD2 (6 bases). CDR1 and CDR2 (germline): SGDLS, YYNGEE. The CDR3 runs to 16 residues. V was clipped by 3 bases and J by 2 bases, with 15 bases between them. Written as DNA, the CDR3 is TGTGCCAGCAGCGCGGACTACGATCCCACCTACAATGAGCAGTTCTTC. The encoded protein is CASSADYDPTYNEQFF.

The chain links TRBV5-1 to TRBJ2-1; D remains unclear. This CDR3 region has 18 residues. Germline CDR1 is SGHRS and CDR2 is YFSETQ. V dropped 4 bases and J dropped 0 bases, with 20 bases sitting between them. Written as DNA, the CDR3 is TGCGCCAGCAGCCGCACCGACGCTTCTACAAGCTCCTACAATGAGCAGTTCTTC. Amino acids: CASSRTDASTSSYNEQFF.

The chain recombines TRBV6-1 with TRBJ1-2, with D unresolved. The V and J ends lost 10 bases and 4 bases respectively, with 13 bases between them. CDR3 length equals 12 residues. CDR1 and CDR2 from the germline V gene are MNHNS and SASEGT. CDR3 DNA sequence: TGTGCCACCTACGACGGATCCTATGGCTACACCTTC. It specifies CATYDGSYGYTF.

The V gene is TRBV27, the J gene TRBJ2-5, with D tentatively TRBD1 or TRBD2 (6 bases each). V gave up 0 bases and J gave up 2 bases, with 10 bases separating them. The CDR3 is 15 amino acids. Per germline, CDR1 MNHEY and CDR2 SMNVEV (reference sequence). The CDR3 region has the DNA TGTGCCAGCAGTTTATCACCGGGGGCTCAAGAGACCCAGTACTTC. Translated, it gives CASSLSPGAQETQYF.

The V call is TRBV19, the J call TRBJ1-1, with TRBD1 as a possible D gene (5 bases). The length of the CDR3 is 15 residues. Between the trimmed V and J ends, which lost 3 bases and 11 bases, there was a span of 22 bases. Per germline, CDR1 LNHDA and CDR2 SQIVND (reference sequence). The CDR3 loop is CASSIYSVRARDAFF. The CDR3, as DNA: TGTGCCAGTAGTATTTATTCCGTCCGGGCCAGGGACGCTTTCTTT.

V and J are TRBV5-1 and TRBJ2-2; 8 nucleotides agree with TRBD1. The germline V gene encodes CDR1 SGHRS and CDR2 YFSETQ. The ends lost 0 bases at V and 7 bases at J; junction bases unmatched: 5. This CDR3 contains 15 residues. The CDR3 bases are TGCGCCAGCAGCTTGGTTAACACAGGGGGCGGGGAGCTGTTTTTT. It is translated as CASSLVNTGGGELFF.

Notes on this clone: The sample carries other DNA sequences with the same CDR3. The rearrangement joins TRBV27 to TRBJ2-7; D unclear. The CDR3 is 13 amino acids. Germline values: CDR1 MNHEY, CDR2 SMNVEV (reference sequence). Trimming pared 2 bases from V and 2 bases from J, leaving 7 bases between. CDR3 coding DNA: TGTGCCAGCAGTTTAGGTAGAGCCTACGAGCAGTACTTC. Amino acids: CASSLGRAYEQYF.

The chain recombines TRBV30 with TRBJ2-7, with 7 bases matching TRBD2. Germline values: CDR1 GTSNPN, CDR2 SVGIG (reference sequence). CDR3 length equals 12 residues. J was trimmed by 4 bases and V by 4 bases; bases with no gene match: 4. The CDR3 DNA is TGTGCCTGGAACCCGGGAGGATACGAGCAGTACTTC. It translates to CAWNPGGYEQYF.

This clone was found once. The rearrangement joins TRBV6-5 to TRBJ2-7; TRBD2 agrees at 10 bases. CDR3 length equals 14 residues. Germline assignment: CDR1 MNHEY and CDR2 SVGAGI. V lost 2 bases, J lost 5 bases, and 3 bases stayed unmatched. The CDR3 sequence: CASSYASGRDEQYF. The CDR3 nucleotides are TGTGCCAGCAGTTACGCTAGCGGGAGAGACGAGCAGTACTTC.

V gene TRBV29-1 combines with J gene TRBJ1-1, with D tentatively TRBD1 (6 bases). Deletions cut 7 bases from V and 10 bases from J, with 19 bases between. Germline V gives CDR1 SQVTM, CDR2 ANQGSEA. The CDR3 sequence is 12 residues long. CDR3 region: CSAVGQLVGAFF. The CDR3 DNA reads TGCAGCGCTGTGGGACAATTAGTAGGAGCTTTCTTT.

CDR3 region: CASTTPHGYTF. CDR3 in DNA: TGCGCCAGCACCACCCCCCATGGCTACACCTTC. The chain links TRBV5-1 to TRBJ1-2; D is uncertain. Looked up from germline, CDR1 is SGHRS and CDR2 is YFSETQ. Trimming removed 6 bases from V and 6 bases from J, with 9 bases in between. The CDR3 contains 11 residues.

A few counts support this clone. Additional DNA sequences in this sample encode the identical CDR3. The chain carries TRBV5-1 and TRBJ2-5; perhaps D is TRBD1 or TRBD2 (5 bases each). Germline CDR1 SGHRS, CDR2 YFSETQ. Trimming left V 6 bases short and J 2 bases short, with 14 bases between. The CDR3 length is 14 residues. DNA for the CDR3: TGCGCCAGCACGGGTGAGAGGGGTCAAGAGACCCAGTACTTC. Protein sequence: CASTGERGQETQYF.

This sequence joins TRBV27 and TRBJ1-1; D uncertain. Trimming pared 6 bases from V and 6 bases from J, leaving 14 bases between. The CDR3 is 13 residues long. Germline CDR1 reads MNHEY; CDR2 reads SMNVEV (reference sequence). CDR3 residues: CASSPEAWSEAFF. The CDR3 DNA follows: TGTGCCAGCAGCCCCGAAGCCTGGTCTGAAGCTTTCTTT.